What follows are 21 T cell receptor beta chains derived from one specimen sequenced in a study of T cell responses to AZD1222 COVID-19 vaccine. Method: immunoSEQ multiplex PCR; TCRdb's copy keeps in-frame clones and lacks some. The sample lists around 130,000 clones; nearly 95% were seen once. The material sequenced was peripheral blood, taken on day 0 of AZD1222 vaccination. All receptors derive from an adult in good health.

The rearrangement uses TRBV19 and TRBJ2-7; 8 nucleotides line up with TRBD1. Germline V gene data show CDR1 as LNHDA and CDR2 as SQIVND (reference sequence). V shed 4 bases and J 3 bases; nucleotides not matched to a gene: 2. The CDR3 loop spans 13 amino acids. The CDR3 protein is CASSTGQGYEQYF. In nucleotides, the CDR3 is TGTGCCAGTAGTACCGGACAGGGCTACGAGCAGTACTTC.

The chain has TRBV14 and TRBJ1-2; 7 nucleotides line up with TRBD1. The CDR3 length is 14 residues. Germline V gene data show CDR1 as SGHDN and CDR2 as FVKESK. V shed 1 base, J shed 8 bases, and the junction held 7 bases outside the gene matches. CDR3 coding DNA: TGTGCCAGCAGCCAAGGAGGACAGGTGAGAGGCTACACCTTC. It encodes CASSQGGQVRGYTF. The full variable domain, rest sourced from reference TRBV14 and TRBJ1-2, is EAGVTQFPSHSVIEKGQTVTLRCDPISGHDNLYWYRRVMGKEIKFLLHFVKESKQDESGMPNNRFLAERTGGTYSTLKVQPAELEDSGVYFCASSQGGQVRGYTFGSGTRLTVV.

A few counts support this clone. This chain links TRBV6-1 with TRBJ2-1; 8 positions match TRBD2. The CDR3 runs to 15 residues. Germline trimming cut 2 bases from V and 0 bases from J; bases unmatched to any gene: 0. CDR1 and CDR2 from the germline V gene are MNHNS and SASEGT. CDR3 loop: CASSELAGSYNEQFF. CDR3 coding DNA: TGTGCCAGCAGTGAACTAGCGGGCTCCTACAATGAGCAGTTCTTC.

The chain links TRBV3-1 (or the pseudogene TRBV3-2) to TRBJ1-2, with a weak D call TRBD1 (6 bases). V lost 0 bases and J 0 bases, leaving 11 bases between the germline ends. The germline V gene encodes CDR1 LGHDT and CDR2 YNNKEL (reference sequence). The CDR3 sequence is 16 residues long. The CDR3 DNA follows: TGTGCCAGCAGCCAAGATTCGCAGGGGTCTAACTATGGCTACACCTTC. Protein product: CASSQDSQGSNYGYTF.

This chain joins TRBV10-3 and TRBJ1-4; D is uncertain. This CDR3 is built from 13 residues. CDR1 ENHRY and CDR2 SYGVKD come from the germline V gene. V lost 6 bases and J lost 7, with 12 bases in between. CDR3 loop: CAIRDTTAEKLFF. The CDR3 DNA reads TGTGCCATCAGAGACACAACGGCTGAAAAACTGTTTTTT.

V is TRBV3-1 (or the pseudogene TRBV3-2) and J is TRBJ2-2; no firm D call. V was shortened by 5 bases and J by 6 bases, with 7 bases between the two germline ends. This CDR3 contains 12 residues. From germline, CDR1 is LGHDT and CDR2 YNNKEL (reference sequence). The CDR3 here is CASSSAAGELFF. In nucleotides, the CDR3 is TGTGCCAGCAGCTCTGCGGCCGGGGAGCTGTTTTTT.

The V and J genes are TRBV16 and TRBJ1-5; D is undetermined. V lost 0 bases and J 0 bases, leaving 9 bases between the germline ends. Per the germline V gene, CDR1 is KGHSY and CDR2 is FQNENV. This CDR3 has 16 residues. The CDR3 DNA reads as TGTGCCAGCAGCCAATCGCAGGCGACTAGCAATCAGCCCCAGCATTTT. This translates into CASSQSQATSNQPQHF. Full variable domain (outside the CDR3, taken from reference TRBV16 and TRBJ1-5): GEEVAQTPKHLVRGEGQKAKLYCAPIKGHSYVFWYQQVLKNEFKFLISFQNENVFDETGMPKERFSAKCLPNSPCSLEIQATKLEDSAVYFCASSQSQATSNQPQHFGDGTRLSIL.

In DNA form, the CDR3 reads TGTGCCAGCGAGCCCGGGGGTGCTGGGGCCAACGTCCTGACTTTC. It specifies CASEPGGAGANVLTF. The chain couples TRBV2 to TRBJ2-6, with D perhaps TRBD2 (6 bases). There are 15 residues in the CDR3. Germline CDR1 reads SNHLY; CDR2 reads FYNNEI. Trimming cost V 8 bases and J 2 bases, with 13 bases left between them.

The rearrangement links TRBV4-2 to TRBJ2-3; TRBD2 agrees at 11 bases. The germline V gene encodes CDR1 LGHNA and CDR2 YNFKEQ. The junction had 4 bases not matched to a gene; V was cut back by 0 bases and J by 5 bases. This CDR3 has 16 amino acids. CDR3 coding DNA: TGTGCCAGCAGCCAAGATAGCGGGGGGGGTATAGATACGCAGTATTTT. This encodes CASSQDSGGGIDTQYF.

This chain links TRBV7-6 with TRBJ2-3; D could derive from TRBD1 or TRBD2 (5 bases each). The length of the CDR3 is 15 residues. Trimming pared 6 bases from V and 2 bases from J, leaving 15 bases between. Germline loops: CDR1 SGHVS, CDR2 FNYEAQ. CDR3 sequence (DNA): TGTGCCAGCAGTCTACGGGACCTCAACACAGATACGCAGTATTTT. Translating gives CASSLRDLNTDTQYF.

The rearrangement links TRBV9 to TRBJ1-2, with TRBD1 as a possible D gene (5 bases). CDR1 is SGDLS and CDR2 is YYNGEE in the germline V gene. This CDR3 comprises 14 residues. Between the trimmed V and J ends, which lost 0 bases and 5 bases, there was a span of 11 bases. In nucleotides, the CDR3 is TGTGCCAGCAGCGTAGCTTCGGGGGTTTATGGCTACACCTTC. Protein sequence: CASSVASGVYGYTF.

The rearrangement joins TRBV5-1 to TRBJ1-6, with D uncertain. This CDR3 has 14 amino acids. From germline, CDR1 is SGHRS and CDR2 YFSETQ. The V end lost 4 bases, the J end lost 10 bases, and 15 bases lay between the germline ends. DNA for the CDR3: TGCGCCAGCAGCAAGGATAGCCGGGAGTCACCCCTCCACTTT. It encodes CASSKDSRESPLHF.

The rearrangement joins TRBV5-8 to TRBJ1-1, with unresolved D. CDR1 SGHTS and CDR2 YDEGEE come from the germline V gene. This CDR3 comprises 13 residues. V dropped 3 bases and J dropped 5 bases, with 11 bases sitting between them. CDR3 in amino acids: CASSWGIGTEAFF. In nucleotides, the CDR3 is TGTGCCAGCAGCTGGGGTATAGGAACTGAAGCTTTCTTT.

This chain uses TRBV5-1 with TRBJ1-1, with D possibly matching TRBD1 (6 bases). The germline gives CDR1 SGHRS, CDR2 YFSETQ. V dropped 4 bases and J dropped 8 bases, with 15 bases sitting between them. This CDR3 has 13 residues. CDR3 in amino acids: CASSPGGRGEAFF. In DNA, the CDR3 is TGCGCCAGCAGCCCTGGGGGGCGGGGAGAAGCTTTCTTT.

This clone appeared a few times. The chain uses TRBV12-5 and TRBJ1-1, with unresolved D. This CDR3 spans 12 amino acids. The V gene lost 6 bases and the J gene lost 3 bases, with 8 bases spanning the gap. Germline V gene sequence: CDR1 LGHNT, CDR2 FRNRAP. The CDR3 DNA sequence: TGTGCTAGTGGATCGGGGTACACTGAAGCTTTCTTT. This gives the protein CASGSGYTEAFF.

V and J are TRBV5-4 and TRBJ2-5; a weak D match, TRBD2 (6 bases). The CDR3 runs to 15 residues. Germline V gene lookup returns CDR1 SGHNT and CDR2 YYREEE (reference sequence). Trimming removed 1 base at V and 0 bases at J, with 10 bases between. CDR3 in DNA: TGTGCCAGCAGCTTGTCGGCGGGGTACCAAGAGACCCAGTACTTC. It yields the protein CASSLSAGYQETQYF. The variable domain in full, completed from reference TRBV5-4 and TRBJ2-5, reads ETGVTQSPTHLIKTRGQQVTLRCSSQSGHNTVSWYQQALGQGPQFIFQYYREEENGRGNFPPRFSGLQFPNYSSELNVNALELDDSALYLCASSLSAGYQETQYFGPGTRLLVL.

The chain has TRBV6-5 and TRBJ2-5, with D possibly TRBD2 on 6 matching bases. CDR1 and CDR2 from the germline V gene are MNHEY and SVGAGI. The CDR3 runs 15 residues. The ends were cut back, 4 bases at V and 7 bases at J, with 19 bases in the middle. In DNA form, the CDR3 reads TGTGCCAGCAGTTCCAAGGGGACTCTCGAGGGGACCCAGTACTTC. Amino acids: CASSSKGTLEGTQYF.

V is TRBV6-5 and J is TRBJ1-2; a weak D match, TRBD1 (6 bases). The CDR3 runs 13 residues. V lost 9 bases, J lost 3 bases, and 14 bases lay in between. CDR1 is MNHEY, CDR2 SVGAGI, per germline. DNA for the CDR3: TGTGCCAGTAGACTACAGGGATACTATGGCTACACCTTC. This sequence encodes CASRLQGYYGYTF.

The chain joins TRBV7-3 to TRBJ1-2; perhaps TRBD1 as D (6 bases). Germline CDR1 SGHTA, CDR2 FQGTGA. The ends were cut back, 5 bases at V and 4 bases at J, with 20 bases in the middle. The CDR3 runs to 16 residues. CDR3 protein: CASSPAGGAQIYGYTF. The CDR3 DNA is TGTGCCAGCAGCCCCGCGGGGGGGGCACAGATCTATGGCTACACCTTC.

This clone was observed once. CDR3 loop: CASSEGYTEAFF. Here the CDR3 DNA reads TGTGCCAGCAGTGAGGGTTACACTGAAGCTTTCTTT. The chain couples TRBV6-1 to TRBJ1-1; D is undetermined. The CDR3 length is 12 residues. Trimming left V 3 bases short and J 3 bases short, with 5 bases between. Germline CDR1 and CDR2: MNHNS and SASEGT.

The CDR3 loop reads CASSRTGTLSPLHF. The CDR3 DNA is TGTGCCAGTAGTAGAACAGGGACCCTCTCACCCCTCCACTTT. V is TRBV19 and J is TRBJ1-6; maybe TRBD1 (6 bases). Between the trimmed V and J ends, which lost 4 bases and 10 bases, there was a span of 14 bases. The V gene's germline CDR1 is LNHDA and CDR2 SQIVND (reference sequence). The CDR3 has 14 residues. Together with reference TRBV19 and TRBJ1-6, the CDR3 gives the full variable domain: DGGITQSPKYLFRKEGQNVTLSCEQNLNHDAMYWYRQDPGQGLRLIYYSQIVNDFQKGDIAEGYSVSREKKESFPLTVTSAQKNPTAFYLCASSRTGTLSPLHFGNGTRLTVT.